This T cell receptor (beta chain) was sequenced for a study of blood T cells in healthy people across ages. Study-level points and caveats: Roughly linear age-related decline in beta diversity appeared, significant by age around 36. Any conclusive comparison of naive versus antigen-experienced cells was prevented by using unsorted PBMCs.

In terms of origin and age, donors were healthy Caucasian individuals from Russia aged 6 to 90. From germline, CDR1 is SQVTM and CDR2 ANQGSEA. Trimming took off 4 bases at V and 7 bases at J, with 30 bases between the two ends. The CDR3 is 18 residues long. In this sample, this clonotype turned up many times. Its antigen is as yet unknown. A J-beta primer mix and a sample-barcoded 5' primer were used in a second PCR of about 7 to 12 cycles. Each cDNA molecule, via a template-switch adaptor with 12 random nucleotides, was tagged. MiXCR, run by TCRdb on the 5' RACE reads, gives a single entry per CDR3 protein. The top ten clones hold roughly 17% of a sample with more than 800,000 distinct CDR3 sequences, more than 25% of them seen once.

The chain joins TRBV29-1 to TRBJ2-3; TRBD1 is a possible D gene (8 bases). The specimen sequenced was blood. The receptor's source is a woman of 80 years or more in good health. CDR3 residues: CSVVGGAFSGQGMNTQYF. For the CDR3, the DNA is TGCAGCGTTGTGGGGGGGGCTTTTTCCGGACAGGGAATGAATACGCAGTATTTT.